This T cell receptor beta chain emerged from a study of CD8+CD57+ T cells in acquired aplastic anemia. Study as a whole: The study obtained an average of around 2.9 ug of DNA from sorted CD4+ and CD8+ cells.

Genomic DNA provided the template from which TCR beta VDJ and CDR3 profiles were obtained. TCRdb called the reads again in MiXCR, with one record for every CDR3 protein. Here the sample spans roughly 61,000 distinct CDR3 sequences, around 50% being singletons. Findings and limits, study-wide: Patients versus controls showed no significant CD8+ Simpson's diversity difference. Both patients and controls carried the same twenty-nine CD8+ CDR3 sequences.

This clonotype was picked up many times. Its cognate antigen is unknown. The germline V and J ends were trimmed by 2 bases and 4 bases, with 20 bases remaining between them. The CDR3 is made up of 17 amino acids. From germline, CDR1 is SGHAT and CDR2 FQNNGV. The sequencing input was sorted CD4+, CD8+, or CD8+CD57+ T cells (not recorded which) from PBMCs. J is TRBJ1-2 and V is TRBV11-2, with a possible D match to TRBD1 (6 bases). The receptor's source is a human donor in good health, serving as a control. The CDR3 region is CASSLQQGSLIGYGYTF. The DNA of the CDR3 is TGTGCCAGCAGCTTACAACAGGGTTCCCTTATCGGCTATGGCTACACCTTC.